This is a list of T cell receptor beta chains from one sample in a study of spatial heterogeneity in lung cancer. Each CDR3 protein gets one entry after TCRdb re-called the 5' RACE reads with MiXCR. The sample shows around 21,000 distinct CDR3 sequences, approximately 2.8% of them seen only once. Source: lung tumor tissue, taken at surgery. The receptors originated from a male donor with early-stage non-small cell lung cancer. Each CDR3 is given with its conserved first and last residue. A D gene is named only where the DNA matches it firmly. Size tells how often a clone was seen (once, few, many) or the class of an expanded clone, and some rows leave it out.

d_gene | abundance | j_gene | v_gene | CDR3nt | CDR3aa
- | - | TRBJ2-1 | TRBV24-1 | TGTGCCACCAGTGATGAGGGGGGACGGGAGCAGTTCTTC | CATSDEGGREQFF
- | many | TRBJ1-5 | TRBV4-2 | TGTGCCAGCAGCCAAGACCCCAGCAATCAGCCCCAGCATTTT | CASSQDPSNQPQHF
- | many | TRBJ1-4 | TRBV2 | TGTGCCAGCGGTCGTGATACCTCAACTAATGAAAAACTGTTTTTT | CASGRDTSTNEKLFF
- | many | TRBJ2-5 | TRBV20-1 | TGCAGTGCTTTCACCTGGGAGACCCAGTACTTC | CSAFTWETQYF
- | many | TRBJ2-1 | TRBV10-3 | TGTGCCATCAGTGAGGACAAAGAGCAGTTCTTC | CAISEDKEQFF
- | many | TRBJ2-7 | TRBV29-1 | TGCAGCGTCCGCGGACAGAACTACTTCTACGAGCAGTACTTC | CSVRGQNYFYEQYF
TRBD2 | many | TRBJ2-1 | TRBV5-1 | TGCGCCAGCAGCGGGGGACTAGGGCAGGAGCAGTTCTTC | CASSGGLGQEQFF
TRBD1 | many | TRBJ1-5 | TRBV18 | TGTGCCAGCTCACTAATGGACAGGGATGGCAATCAGCCCCAGCATTTT | CASSLMDRDGNQPQHF
- | many | TRBJ1-2 | TRBV6-5 | TGTGCCAGCAGTTACACAGGGAACACTAACTATGGCTACACCTTC | CASSYTGNTNYGYTF
- | many | TRBJ1-5 | TRBV7-2 | TGTGCCAGCAGCCACGGGGGGTGGCCCCAGCATTTT | CASSHGGWPQHF
TRBD1 | - | TRBJ1-1 | TRBV6-1 | TGTGCCAGCAGTGGGACAGGGTGGAGCACTGAAGCTTTCTTT | CASSGTGWSTEAFF
TRBD2 | many | TRBJ2-3 | TRBV5-5 | TGTGCCAGCAGGACGCGACTAGCGGGGGCCACAGATACGCAGTATTTT | CASRTRLAGATDTQYF
- | many | TRBJ2-3 | TRBV25-1 | TGTGCCAGCAGTGAATCACGGGGAGGAGACACAGATACGCAGTATTTT | CASSESRGGDTDTQYF
- | many | TRBJ2-5 | TRBV7-9 | TGTGCCAGCAGCTTAGTGCAAGAGACCCAGTACTTC | CASSLVQETQYF
- | many | TRBJ2-1 | TRBV6-6 | TGTGCCAGCAGGGCCGACCCCTACAATGAGCAGTTCTTC | CASRADPYNEQFF
- | many | TRBJ1-5 | TRBV12-3/TRBV12-4 | TGTGCCAGCAGTTTAGCCGGGTCCTTCGAACAGCCCCAGCATTTT | CASSLAGSFEQPQHF
TRBD1 | many | TRBJ1-1 | TRBV20-1 | TGCAGTGCCCCCGGACAGGGGGAGACTGAAGCTTTCTTT | CSAPGQGETEAFF
- | many | TRBJ2-1 | TRBV24-1 | TGTGCCACCAGTGACGCCTCCAGTAGTTCCTACAATGAGCAGTTCTTC | CATSDASSSSYNEQFF
- | many | TRBJ2-3 | TRBV18 | TGTGCCAGCTCTTGGGTGAACCAAAACACAGATACGCAGTATTTT | CASSWVNQNTDTQYF
TRBD1 | many | TRBJ2-2 | TRBV10-3 | TGTGCCATCAGTCACAGGGGACACCACACCGGGGAGCTGTTTTTT | CAISHRGHHTGELFF
- | many | TRBJ2-7 | TRBV5-6 | TGTGCCAGCAGCTTGTCGTGGGCAGGGGCGAATCACGAGCAGTACTTC | CASSLSWAGANHEQYF
- | many | TRBJ1-2 | TRBV12-3/TRBV12-4 | TGTGCCAGCAGTTTAGGGGGAGGCTATGGCTACACCTTC | CASSLGGGYGYTF
- | many | TRBJ2-3 | TRBV24-1 | TGTGCCACCAGTGATTTTCGGGGCCCAGACACAGATACGCAGTATTTT | CATSDFRGPDTDTQYF
TRBD1 | many | TRBJ1-5 | TRBV29-1 | TGCAGCGTGGGACAGCTCAATCAGCCCCAGCATTTT | CSVGQLNQPQHF
- | many | TRBJ2-7 | TRBV18 | TGTGCCAGCTCACCACGAATGGGGACATTTAGGCCCTACGAGCAGTACTTC | CASSPRMGTFRPYEQYF
- | many | TRBJ2-3 | TRBV7-2 | TGTGCCAGCCAACTTGGGGTGGACACATACACAGATACGCAGTATTTT | CASQLGVDTYTDTQYF
- | - | TRBJ2-3 | TRBV28 | TGTGCCAGCAGTCAGGGGGGCGGCACAGATACGCAGTATTTT | CASSQGGGTDTQYF
- | many | TRBJ2-3 | TRBV5-1 | TGCGCCAGCAGCTCGCCGGGAACAGATACGCAGTATTTT | CASSSPGTDTQYF
TRBD2 | many | TRBJ2-3 | TRBV11-2 | TGTGCCAGCAGCTTACTAGCGGGAGGGCGAAATACGCAGTATTTT | CASSLLAGGRNTQYF
TRBD1 | many | TRBJ2-7 | TRBV20-1 | TGCAGTGCTAGTCTCGGGGGACAGGGGGCGCGTTACGAGCAGTACTTC | CSASLGGQGARYEQYF
- | many | TRBJ2-4 | TRBV12-3/TRBV12-4 | TGTGCCAGCAGTTACGTTTGGGGGGCGTTAGGCAAAAACATTCAGTACTTC | CASSYVWGALGKNIQYF
TRBD1 | many | TRBJ1-2 | TRBV10-3 | TGTGCCATCACCCAGGGACAGGGGAGCTATGGCTACACCTTC | CAITQGQGSYGYTF
TRBD1 | many | TRBJ1-5 | TRBV10-2 | TGCGCCAGCAGAGGGACAGGGCAAGGTGGGAGCAATCAGCCCCAGCATTTT | CASRGTGQGGSNQPQHF
TRBD2 | many | TRBJ2-1 | TRBV27 | TGTGCCAGCAGTTCCTTAGCGGGAGGCGCACGATACAATGAGCAGTTCTTC | CASSSLAGGARYNEQFF
- | many | TRBJ2-3 | TRBV25-1 | TGTGCCAGCAGTGATGGAAGGGGTGGAGATACGCAGTATTTT | CASSDGRGGDTQYF
TRBD2 | many | TRBJ2-7 | TRBV2 | TGTGCCAGCAGCGGACTAGCGGGAGTAGTCGAGCAGTACTTC | CASSGLAGVVEQYF
TRBD1 | many | TRBJ1-1 | TRBV6-2/TRBV6-3 | TGTGCCAGCAGCTATGGACAGGGGGCTTCAGAAGCTTTCTTT | CASSYGQGASEAFF
TRBD2 | many | TRBJ2-1 | TRBV6-2/TRBV6-3 | TGTGCCAGCAGAGCCGGGACTAGCGGAACGTGGGGTGAGCAGTTCTTC | CASRAGTSGTWGEQFF
- | many | TRBJ2-3 | TRBV18 | TGTGCCAGCTCACCAGATGAACTAGTTCAAGATACGCAGTATTTT | CASSPDELVQDTQYF
- | many | TRBJ2-7 | TRBV4-1 | TGCGCCAGCAGCCAGGGCAGACAAGGGGAGCAGTACTTC | CASSQGRQGEQYF
TRBD1 | many | TRBJ2-7 | TRBV5-1 | TGCGCCAGCAGCTTCGGACAGGCCCCCTACGAGCAGTACTTC | CASSFGQAPYEQYF
TRBD1 | many | TRBJ2-3 | TRBV18 | TGTGCCAGCTCACGGACAGGGGGCACAGATACGCAGTATTTT | CASSRTGGTDTQYF
TRBD1 | many | TRBJ2-7 | TRBV2 | TGTGCCAGCCGGGATGCGGCAGGGACAGGCGAGCAGTACTTC | CASRDAAGTGEQYF
TRBD2 | many | TRBJ2-7 | TRBV12-3/TRBV12-4 | TGTGCCAGCAGCCTCAGCGGGAGCGGGGAGCAGTACTTC | CASSLSGSGEQYF
- | many | TRBJ2-1 | TRBV24-1 | TGTGCCACCAGTAGTACAGCCGAGAGCAATGAGCAGTTCTTC | CATSSTAESNEQFF
- | many | TRBJ2-7 | TRBV10-2 | TGCGCCAGCAGTGAGGCCCAGGGCTCCTACGAGCAGTACTTC | CASSEAQGSYEQYF
- | many | TRBJ1-2 | TRBV20-1 | TGCAGTGCTTTCCACAGGGCTCGGGGTGGTTCCTATGGCTACACCTTC | CSAFHRARGGSYGYTF
- | many | TRBJ1-1 | TRBV7-8 | TGTGCCAGCAGCTTAAGCAGGGACACTGAAGCTTTCTTT | CASSLSRDTEAFF
TRBD2 | many | TRBJ2-3 | TRBV20-1 | TGCAGTGCTAGAGGAAGTTGGGCGGGAGGGGGCACAGATACGCAGTATTTT | CSARGSWAGGGTDTQYF
TRBD1 | medium-sized | TRBJ1-2 | TRBV24-1 | TGTGCCACCAGTGATGGAAGGGACAGCCCAGCTAACTATGGCTACACCTTC | CATSDGRDSPANYGYTF
- | many | TRBJ1-2 | TRBV28 | TGTGCCAGCACCGGAGTCGGCTATGGCTACACCTTC | CASTGVGYGYTF
- | many | TRBJ1-5 | TRBV9 | TGTGCCAGCAGCGTAGGGAAGGGTTGGAATAGCAATCAGCCCCAGCATTTT | CASSVGKGWNSNQPQHF
TRBD2 | many | TRBJ2-1 | TRBV5-1 | TGCGCCAGCAGCTTGGTTCGACTAGCGGGAGTGGATGAGCAGTTCTTC | CASSLVRLAGVDEQFF
- | medium-sized | TRBJ2-3 | TRBV2 | TGTGCCAGCAGTGAAGGCTGGGGGATCTCAGGCACAGATACGCAGTATTTT | CASSEGWGISGTDTQYF